These T cell receptor beta chains were read from a single sample in a study of OX40 agonist ivuxolimab in advanced cancers. Clones were sequenced by immunoSEQ multiplex PCR, and TCRdb holds only the in-frame ones, with some missing. The table includes over 70,000 clones, more than 75% detected once. The material sequenced was CD4+ or CD8+ T cells sorted from blood, taken in a trial of the OX40 agonist ivuxolimab. These receptors were obtained from an adult with an advanced solid tumor such as melanoma, head and neck, liver or kidney cancer. The CDR3 runs from the conserved cysteine through the conserved F or W. The D gene is left open where the match is weak. Clone size is stated in some rows and not others, as once, few, many or a class when expanded.

v_call	cdr3_length	d_call	j_call	clone_size	cdr3_aa	cdr3_nt
TRBV2	15	.	TRBJ2-1	.	CASSDSGTGTNEQFF	TGTGCCAGCAGTGATAGCGGGACAGGGACCAATGAGCAGTTCTTC
TRBV19	14	TRBD2	TRBJ2-1	.	CASQLAGGYNEQFF	TGTGCCAGTCAGCTAGCGGGGGGGTACAATGAGCAGTTCTTC
TRBV18	15	TRBD2	TRBJ2-3	.	CASSPALAGGDTQYF	TGTGCCAGCTCACCAGCCCTAGCGGGAGGCGATACGCAGTATTTT
TRBV9	13	.	TRBJ2-1	.	CASSGQDHNEQFF	TGTGCCAGCAGCGGACAGGACCACAATGAGCAGTTCTTC
TRBV4-1	16	TRBD2	TRBJ2-7	few	CASSDLGTSGRREQYF	TGCGCCAGCAGCGATTTGGGGACTAGCGGGAGACGCGAGCAGTACTTC
TRBV5-1	12	.	TRBJ2-1	.	CASSLDGNEQFF	TGCGCCAGCAGCTTGGATGGAAATGAGCAGTTCTTC
TRBV10-1	14	.	TRBJ2-1	.	CASSEGLGGWEQFF	TGCGCCAGCAGTGAGGGCCTCGGGGGTTGGGAGCAGTTCTTC
TRBV11-3	16	TRBD1	TRBJ2-3	once	CASSLGEGANTDTQYF	TGTGCCAGCAGCTTAGGAGAGGGGGCAAACACAGATACGCAGTATTTT
TRBV7-8	14	.	TRBJ1-1	.	CASSLVNTNTEAFF	TGTGCCAGCAGCTTAGTAAACACAAACACTGAAGCTTTCTTT
TRBV2	14	.	TRBJ2-2	.	CASSIDRLTGELFF	TGTGCCAGCAGTATCGACAGGCTTACCGGGGAGCTGTTTTTT
TRBV27	14	.	TRBJ1-1	.	CASSSQGSYTEAFF	TGTGCCAGCAGTTCCCAGGGGTCGTACACTGAAGCTTTCTTT
TRBV27	15	.	TRBJ1-1	.	CASTLNRGLNTEAFF	TGTGCCAGCACCTTAAATCGGGGATTGAACACTGAAGCTTTCTTT
TRBV30	14	TRBD1	TRBJ2-7	.	CAWSVGQGADEQYF	TGTGCCTGGAGTGTAGGCCAGGGGGCCGACGAGCAGTACTTC
TRBV28	16	TRBD2	TRBJ2-1	.	CASSSTLAGSYNEQFF	TGTGCCAGCAGTTCCACTCTAGCGGGCTCCTACAATGAGCAGTTCTTC
TRBV7-2	13	.	TRBJ2-1	.	CASSWDLYNEQFF	TGTGCCAGCAGCTGGGACCTATACAATGAGCAGTTCTTC
TRBV6-5	15	.	TRBJ2-7	.	CASSYAGRDAYEQYF	TGTGCCAGCAGTTACGCGGGGCGGGATGCCTACGAGCAGTACTTC
TRBV29-1	15	TRBD2	TRBJ2-3	.	CSVVTSGRRTDTQYF	TGCAGCGTTGTGACTAGCGGGAGGCGCACAGATACGCAGTATTTT
TRBV5-6	16	TRBD1	TRBJ1-5	.	CASSFGTGVSNQPQHF	TGTGCCAGCAGCTTCGGGACAGGGGTTAGCAATCAGCCCCAGCATTTT
TRBV5-8	15	.	TRBJ1-1	.	CASSLHRRPNTEAFF	TGTGCCAGCAGCCTTCACAGGCGGCCGAACACTGAAGCTTTCTTT
TRBV5-4	11	.	TRBJ2-7	.	CASSLAEEQYF	TGTGCCAGCAGCTTGGCCGAGGAGCAGTACTTC
TRBV21-1	14	.	TRBJ1-2	.	CASSKGGGKYGYTF	TGTGCCAGCAGCAAAGGGGGAGGGAAATATGGCTACACCTTC
TRBV11-3	14	.	TRBJ2-1	.	CASSLGQRYNEQFF	TGTGCCAGCAGCTTGGGCCAGAGGTACAATGAGCAGTTCTTC
TRBV2	13	.	TRBJ2-5	medium-sized	CASRGGRQETQYF	TGTGCCAGCAGGGGGGGCAGGCAAGAGACCCAGTACTTC
TRBV19	15	TRBD2	TRBJ2-1	.	CASSPRTSGSSEQFF	TGTGCCAGTAGCCCTAGGACTAGCGGGAGTTCTGAGCAGTTCTTC
TRBV2	15	.	TRBJ2-5	.	CASSGEGSLQETQYF	TGTGCCAGCAGTGGCGAGGGGAGCCTCCAAGAGACCCAGTACTTC
TRBV6-5	15	TRBD2	TRBJ2-7	few	CASSRGTSGSYEQYF	TGTGCCAGCAGTCGCGGGACTAGCGGGAGCTACGAGCAGTACTTC
TRBV5-1	13	.	TRBJ2-7	.	CASSLDPYYEQYF	TGCGCCAGCAGCTTGGATCCCTACTACGAGCAGTACTTC
TRBV11-3	16	.	TRBJ2-2	.	CASSLDRSGNTGELFF	TGTGCCAGCAGCTTAGATAGATCGGGTAACACCGGGGAGCTGTTTTTT
TRBV2	13	.	TRBJ1-5	.	CASSGQTNQPQHF	TGTGCCAGCAGTGGACAGACTAATCAGCCCCAGCATTTT
TRBV6-4	15	.	TRBJ2-2	once	CASRIDNTATGELFF	TGTGCCAGCAGGATCGATAACACAGCCACCGGGGAGCTGTTTTTT
TRBV25-1	16	.	TRBJ1-4	.	CASSEYGAGSNEKLFF	TGTGCCAGCAGTGAATATGGGGCAGGGAGTAATGAAAAACTGTTTTTT
TRBV7-8	13	.	TRBJ2-5	.	CASSLGGRETQYF	TGTGCCAGCAGCTTGGGGGGGCGGGAGACCCAGTACTTC
TRBV29-1	14	.	TRBJ1-5	.	CSVGDQGGGQPQHF	TGCAGCGTTGGGGACCAAGGGGGAGGCCAGCCCCAGCATTTT
TRBV11-2	14	.	TRBJ2-5	.	CASSISGTEETQYF	TGTGCCAGCAGCATTAGCGGAACAGAAGAGACCCAGTACTTC